This T cell receptor (beta chain) was identified in a study of OX40 agonist ivuxolimab in advanced cancers. Overall study findings and caveats: Some nonresponders additionally presented with little normalized T-cell clonal expansion.

Sequenced by immunoSEQ multiplex PCR; TCRdb stores in-frame clones only, minus some. The table shows just under 65,000 clones, with around 90% occurring only once. Trimming pared 8 bases from V and 0 bases from J, leaving 14 bases between. The CDR3 extends over 14 amino acids. CDR1 is MNHEY, CDR2 SVGAGI, per germline. Concerning this clone itself: The antigen is undetermined.

The sequencing used CD4+ or CD8+ T cells sorted from blood, collected in a trial of the OX40 agonist ivuxolimab. This chain uses TRBV6-5 with TRBJ2-7, with D perhaps TRBD1 (5 bases). The receptor was derived from an adult with an advanced solid tumor such as melanoma, head and neck, liver or kidney cancer. CDR3 sequence: CASSNRQSSYEQYF. CDR3 sequence (DNA): TGTGCCAGCTCCAATCGACAGAGCTCCTACGAGCAGTACTTC.